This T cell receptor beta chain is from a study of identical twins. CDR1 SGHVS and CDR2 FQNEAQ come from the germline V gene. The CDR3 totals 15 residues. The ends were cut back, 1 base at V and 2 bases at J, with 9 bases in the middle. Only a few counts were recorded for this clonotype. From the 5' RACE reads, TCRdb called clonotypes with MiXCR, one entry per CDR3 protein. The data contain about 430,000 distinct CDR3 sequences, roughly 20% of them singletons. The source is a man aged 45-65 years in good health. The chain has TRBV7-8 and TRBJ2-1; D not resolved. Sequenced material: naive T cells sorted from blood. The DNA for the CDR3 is TGTGCCAGCAGCTTAGAGGCGGTCGCCTACAATGAGCAGTTCTTC. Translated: CASSLEAVAYNEQFF.